This TCR beta chain emerged from a study of spatial heterogeneity in lung cancer. The CDR3 extends over 12 amino acids. CDR1 SQVTM and CDR2 ANQGSEA come from the germline V gene. Trimming took off 7 bases at V and 2 bases at J, with 11 bases between the two ends. TCRdb analysed the 5' RACE reads with MiXCR anew, one entry per CDR3 protein. The sample holds about 32,000 distinct CDR3 sequences, under 11% seen once. The table lists this clonotype with a few counts. Time point indicated: blood at routine non-recurrence follow-up after resection. The specimen comprised PBMCs, sampled at follow-up. This chain connects TRBV29-1 to TRBJ2-5; D might be TRBD2 (6 bases). The sequence came from a female donor with early-stage non-small cell lung cancer. CDR3 DNA: TGCAGCGCCTGGGACTTTCAAGAGACCCAGTACTTC. As protein: CSAWDFQETQYF.